These 13 T cell receptor beta chains were sequenced from one sample in a study of CXCR3-negative and CXCR3-positive naive CD8 T cells. Their cognate antigens are unknown. Study findings and constraints: Comparison of naive cells showed more hydrophobic TRB CDR3s in CXCR3-positive than in CXCR3-negative naive cells.

UMI-labeled 5' RACE yielded the TRB cDNA libraries. Following a re-call of the 5' RACE reads, TCRdb has one entry per CDR3 protein and lacks DNA. This specimen shows about 120,000 distinct CDR3 sequences; the ten leading clones hold 0.35% to 0.4%. The material sequenced was naive CXCR3+ CD8+ T cells from blood. As to subset: CD45RO-CCR7+CD27+CD95- naive CD8+ T cells expressing CXCR3 (TNR3+). These receptors originate from a human donor in good health. Some clones in this sample may be carry-over from other donors' samples.

This chain uses TRBV28 with TRBJ2-7; no DNA is available, so the TRBD1 call from TCRdb remains unchecked. In germline, CDR1 is MDHEN, CDR2 SYDVKM. The CDR3 sequence is 16 residues long. The CDR3 reads CASSTGRDIYSYEQYF.

This chain connects TRBV19 to TRBJ1-1. This CDR3 is built from 11 residues. Looked up from germline, CDR1 is LNHDA and CDR2 is SQIVND (reference sequence). The CDR3 region is CASSIGPEAFF.

This chain connects TRBV4-3 to TRBJ2-2. The CDR3 is made up of 14 amino acids. Looked up from germline, CDR1 is LGHNA and CDR2 is YSLEER. The CDR3 sequence is CASSQGVRTGELFF.

The CDR3 sequence is CASSGAGGTPGELFF. The rearrangement links TRBV12-3 or TRBV12-4 to TRBJ2-2; TCRdb reports TRBD1, a call that lacks DNA to check it against. The CDR3 spans 15 residues.

The CDR3 protein is CSARALGHAYEQYF. The rearrangement links TRBV20-1 to TRBJ2-7; lacking DNA, the TRBD1 call made by TCRdb goes unchecked. Germline CDR1 reads DFQATT; CDR2 reads SNEGSKA (reference sequence). The CDR3 covers 14 residues.

This chain uses TRBV7-6 with TRBJ2-3; TCRdb's D call of TRBD1 is untestable without DNA. The CDR3 has 14 residues. Germline values: CDR1 SGHVS, CDR2 FNYEAQ. This CDR3 reads CASSYRQAQDTQYF.

V and J are TRBV10-2 and TRBJ1-5. Germline loops: CDR1 WSHSY, CDR2 SAAADI. There are 13 residues in the CDR3. This chain's CDR3 is CASSEHRNQPQHF.

The J gene is TRBJ2-1, the V gene TRBV5-1; there is no DNA to check the TCRdb D call of TRBD2. The germline V gene has CDR1 SGHRS and CDR2 YFSETQ. The CDR3 loop spans 16 amino acids. The chain's CDR3 is CASSLGSGESYNEQFF.

The chain couples TRBV5-1 to TRBJ2-1. The CDR3 sequence is 15 residues long. CDR1 is SGHRS and CDR2 is YFSETQ in the germline V gene. CDR3 sequence reads: CASSLGDLGYNEQFF.

The rearrangement uses TRBV7-9 and TRBJ2-7; the D call from TCRdb, TRBD1, cannot be confirmed without DNA. The CDR3 has 17 residues. Germline V gene sequence: CDR1 SEHNR, CDR2 FQNEAQ (reference sequence). CDR3 sequence reads: CASSFPVAGQGIHEQYF.

The chain employs TRBV5-1 and TRBJ2-7; TCRdb reports TRBD2, a call that lacks DNA to check it against. Germline V gene sequence: CDR1 SGHRS, CDR2 YFSETQ. The CDR3 sequence is 13 residues long. The CDR3 loop reads CASSLAPLSEQYF.

The rearrangement joins TRBV10-1 to TRBJ1-1; no DNA is available, so the TRBD1 call from TCRdb remains unchecked. The CDR3 has 14 residues. From germline, CDR1 is WNHNN and CDR2 SYGVQD (reference sequence). CDR3 protein: CASSESSGYTEAFF.

The chain recombines TRBV20-1 with TRBJ2-1. This CDR3 is 11 amino acids long. CDR1 is DFQATT and CDR2 is SNEGSKA in the germline V gene (reference sequence). The CDR3 region is CSARLFNEQFF.